The 32 T cell receptor beta chains reported below all come from one sample, sequenced in a study of blood T cells in healthy people across ages. A J-beta primer mix and a sample-barcoded 5' primer were used in a second PCR of about 7 to 12 cycles. TCRdb re-called the 5' RACE reads through MiXCR, storing one row per CDR3 protein. The table shows hundreds of thousands of distinct CDR3 sequences, with approximately 50% occurring only once. Material for sequencing was blood. Receptor source: a woman in her sixties or seventies in good health.

The gene calls are TRBV29-1 and TRBJ2-3; tentatively, D is TRBD2 (6 bases). The CDR3 extends over 11 amino acids. The V and J ends lost 2 bases and 6 bases respectively, with 6 bases between them. Germline V lookup: CDR1 SQVTM, CDR2 ANQGSEA. CDR3 amino acids: CSVELADTQYF. In nucleotides, the CDR3 is TGCAGCGTTGAACTAGCGGATACGCAGTATTTT.

This clonotype appeared a few times. The chain recombines TRBV12-3 or TRBV12-4 with TRBJ1-2, with a weak D call TRBD1 (5 bases). V shed 6 bases and J shed 4 bases, with 12 bases lying between them. CDR3 size: 13 residues. DNA of the CDR3: TGTGCCAGCAGAAAGGGACTTACCTATGGCTACACCTTC. Protein product: CASRKGLTYGYTF.

This clonotype was seen only a few times. This chain links TRBV5-1 with TRBJ1-1, with D unresolved. The CDR3 runs to 16 residues. The ends were cut back, 5 bases at V and 0 bases at J, with 17 bases in the middle. In germline, CDR1 is SGHRS, CDR2 YFSETQ. This CDR3 reads CASSNSQRSMNTEAFF. DNA for the CDR3: TGCGCCAGCAGTAATAGTCAGCGGTCCATGAACACTGAAGCTTTCTTT.

The gene calls are TRBV4-1 and TRBJ2-1; 8 nucleotides match TRBD2. The CDR3 runs 16 residues. Germline lookup yields CDR1 MGHRA and CDR2 YSYEKL. Trimming took 0 bases from V and 6 from J; bases not matched to a gene: 7. DNA for the CDR3: TGCGCCAGCAGCCAAGATCTCCGGGAGGGCCTCAATGAGCAGTTCTTC. Translation: CASSQDLREGLNEQFF.

This clonotype was seen more than once but under ten times. V gene TRBV29-1 combines with J gene TRBJ1-1; D is unclear. The CDR3 has 11 amino acids. Germline loops: CDR1 SQVTM, CDR2 ANQGSEA. Deletions cut 7 bases from V and 7 bases from J, with 13 bases between. CDR3 residues: CSARADVEAFF. CDR3 DNA sequence: TGCAGCGCCCGGGCAGACGTTGAAGCTTTCTTT.

CDR3 sequence reads: CASSLRTSPPDEQFF. The CDR3 region has the DNA TGTGCCAGTAGCCTCAGGACTAGTCCCCCCGATGAGCAGTTCTTC. V and J are TRBV7-3 and TRBJ2-1; 7 bases are shared with TRBD2. The CDR3 sequence is 15 residues long. Germline lookup yields CDR1 SGHTA and CDR2 FQGTGA. V was pared by 9 bases and J by 8 bases, with 16 bases of the junction left unmatched.

In this sample, this clonotype turned up a few times. The chain carries TRBV6-2 or TRBV6-3 and TRBJ2-5; D possibly corresponds to TRBD2 (5 bases). Germline values: CDR1 MNHEY, CDR2 SVGEGT. There are 15 residues in the CDR3. V lost 4 bases, J lost 2 bases, and 14 bases lay in between. In nucleotides, the CDR3 is TGTGCCAGCAGTTTCCCCGGGGTAACGCAAGAGACCCAGTACTTC. Protein: CASSFPGVTQETQYF.

The chain has TRBV20-1 and TRBJ1-5; D is ambiguous. The germline V and J ends were trimmed by 0 bases and 6 bases, with 6 bases remaining between them. The germline V gene encodes CDR1 DFQATT and CDR2 SNEGSKA (reference sequence). The CDR3 has 12 residues. This CDR3 is CSARDVTQPQHF. CDR3 DNA sequence: TGCAGTGCTAGAGATGTTACTCAGCCCCAGCATTTT.

V usage is TRBV12-3 or TRBV12-4 and J usage is TRBJ1-1, with a possible D match to TRBD1 (5 bases). The CDR3 is made up of 14 amino acids. Trimming stripped 1 base from V and 5 bases from J, with 11 bases between. The CDR3 loop is CASSLGGRETEAFF. In DNA form, the CDR3 reads TGTGCCAGCAGTTTAGGGGGGAGAGAAACTGAAGCTTTCTTT.

The chain recombines TRBV5-8 with TRBJ2-3, with 9 bases lining up with TRBD1. Trimming took 0 bases from V and 2 from J; bases not matched to a gene: 4. There are 16 residues in the CDR3. Germline lookup yields CDR1 SGHTS and CDR2 YDEGEE. In DNA form, the CDR3 reads TGTGCCAGCAGCTTGGGGAGACAGGGGGACACAGATACGCAGTATTTT. Translating it yields CASSLGRQGDTDTQYF.

The chain has TRBV7-9 and TRBJ2-3, with TRBD1 matching 8 bases. V lost 4 bases, J lost 1 base, and 4 bases stayed unmatched. This CDR3 is built from 15 residues. Germline V lookup: CDR1 SEHNR, CDR2 FQNEAQ (reference sequence). Written as DNA, the CDR3 is TGTGCCAGCAGCTATCAGACAGGGGGCACAGATACGCAGTATTTT. Translated, it gives CASSYQTGGTDTQYF.

The chain joins TRBV6-5 to TRBJ1-2; D unresolved. CDR3 length: 12 amino acids. Between the trimmed V and J ends, which lost 6 bases and 7 bases, there was a span of 12 bases. Per germline, CDR1 MNHEY and CDR2 SVGAGI. For the CDR3, the DNA is TGTGCCAGCAGAGATCGCCGGGCTGGCTACACCTTC. It codes for CASRDRRAGYTF.

The rearrangement links TRBV7-3 to TRBJ2-1, with a weak D call TRBD2 (7 bases). The V end lost 2 bases, the J end lost 6 bases, and 14 bases lay between the germline ends. There are 15 residues in the CDR3. CDR1 and CDR2 (germline): SGHTA, FQGTGA. Written as DNA, the CDR3 is TGTGCCAGCAGCTTAGGGGGGGCAGGTGGCAATGAGCAGTTCTTC. Translation: CASSLGGAGGNEQFF.

The rearrangement links TRBV3-1 to TRBJ2-5; D possibly corresponds to TRBD2 (5 bases). The CDR3 has 15 amino acids. Per germline, CDR1 LGHDT and CDR2 YNNKEL (reference sequence). V was trimmed by 2 bases and J by 7 bases, leaving 17 bases between them. This chain's CDR3 is CASSQSGRASGTQYF. DNA of the CDR3: TGTGCCAGCAGCCAAAGCGGCCGCGCAAGCGGGACCCAGTACTTC.

The V and J genes are TRBV19 and TRBJ2-2, with a tentative D call TRBD2 (5 bases). Trimming pared 3 bases from V and 4 bases from J, leaving 9 bases between. This CDR3 has 14 amino acids. Germline V CDR1 and CDR2: LNHDA, SQIVND (reference sequence). This CDR3 is CASSIVGVTGELFF. In nucleotides, the CDR3 is TGTGCCAGTAGTATTGTGGGAGTCACCGGGGAGCTGTTTTTT.

The chain is built from TRBV24-1 and TRBJ1-5, with D possibly matching TRBD1 (6 bases). From germline, CDR1 is KGHDR and CDR2 SFDVKD. The V and J ends lost 3 bases and 5 bases respectively, with 7 bases between them. The CDR3 extends over 13 amino acids. The CDR3 DNA is TGTGCCACCAGTGATCCAGGGGATCAGCCCCAGCATTTT. This gives the protein CATSDPGDQPQHF.

In this sample, this clonotype turned up a few times. V and J are TRBV7-2 and TRBJ2-1; TRBD1 matches 10 bases. Germline CDR1 reads SGHTA; CDR2 reads FQGNSA. This CDR3 is 13 amino acids long. With 5 bases clipped from V and 14 bases from J, the junction kept 9 bases outside the gene matches. CDR3 in amino acids: CASSPRQGAAEFF. In DNA, the CDR3 is TGTGCCAGCAGCCCAAGACAGGGGGCCGCGGAGTTCTTC.

The chain recombines TRBV7-2 with TRBJ1-3, with 7 bases that match TRBD1. The germline V gene encodes CDR1 SGHTA and CDR2 FQGNSA. Trimming cost V 1 base and J 5 bases; bases outside gene matches: 2. The CDR3 totals 14 residues. CDR3 amino acids: CASSLGGQRNTIYF. For the CDR3, the DNA is TGTGCCAGCAGCTTAGGGGGACAGAGAAACACCATATATTTT.

This clonotype appeared many times. The chain links TRBV4-3 to TRBJ2-3; 7 bases are shared with TRBD2. The germline V gene encodes CDR1 LGHNA and CDR2 YSLEER. The length of the CDR3 is 16 residues. The junction had 3 bases not matched to a gene; V was cut back by 0 bases and J by 0 bases. The CDR3: CASSQDSGTSTDTQYF. CDR3 in DNA: TGCGCCAGCAGCCAAGACAGCGGGACTAGCACAGATACGCAGTATTTT.

The sample holds many counts of this clonotype. This sequence joins TRBV20-1 and TRBJ2-1; 10 nucleotides match TRBD2. Trimming removed 2 bases from V and 7 bases from J; junction bases left unmatched: 5. In germline, CDR1 is DFQATT, CDR2 SNEGSKA (reference sequence). There are 14 residues in the CDR3. The CDR3 reads CSARSGRAVNEQFF. Written as DNA, the CDR3 is TGCAGTGCTAGAAGCGGGAGGGCCGTAAATGAGCAGTTCTTC.

The sample holds a few counts of this clonotype. The chain joins TRBV21-1 to TRBJ2-5; the table's TRBD1 call for D was not verified on the DNA. TRBV21-1 is described as a pseudogene. This CDR3 is built from 16 residues. The chain's CDR3 is CASSKSEEPLQETQYF. CDR3 coding DNA: TGTGCCAGCAGCAAATCGGAGGAACCCCTCCAAGAGACCCAGTACTTC.

For the CDR3, the DNA is TGTGCCACCAGGTCAAGGGATTTGACGGATGAGCAGTTCTTC. Amino acid sequence: CATRSRDLTDEQFF. The chain employs TRBV15 and TRBJ2-1; no clear D gene. CDR3 length equals 14 residues. V was clipped by 6 bases and J by 8 bases, with 17 bases between them. Germline CDR1 reads LNHNV; CDR2 reads YYDKDF (reference sequence).

This clonotype appeared a few times. The chain has TRBV24-1 and TRBJ2-1; 8 nucleotides align to TRBD2. The J segment lost 2 bases and the V segment lost 3 bases, leaving 5 bases of the junction unmatched. The germline CDR1 and CDR2 sequences are KGHDR and SFDVKD. The CDR3 sequence is 16 residues long. CDR3 DNA: TGTGCCACCAGTGATCCGGTAGCGGGAACCTACAATGAGCAGTTCTTC. Translating it yields CATSDPVAGTYNEQFF.

This clonotype was detected only a few times. This chain joins TRBV5-1 and TRBJ2-7; D perhaps matches TRBD2 (5 bases). CDR3 length equals 14 residues. Deletions cut 1 base from V and 7 bases from J, with 15 bases between. From germline, CDR1 is SGHRS and CDR2 YFSETQ. CDR3 bases: TGCGCCAGCAGCTTGTCATGGGTTTCGGGGGAGCAGTACTTC. Residues: CASSLSWVSGEQYF.

J is TRBJ2-1 and V is TRBV29-1; 10 bases are a match to TRBD1. The CDR3 runs 13 residues. J was trimmed by 7 bases and V by 7 bases; bases with no gene match: 7. Germline CDR1 is SQVTM and CDR2 is ANQGSEA. In DNA, the CDR3 is TGCAGCGCAAGGACAGGGGGGATGAATGAGCAGTTCTTC. Translation: CSARTGGMNEQFF.

This clonotype was counted ten times or more. The rearrangement joins TRBV5-1 to TRBJ1-6; 7 bases fit TRBD1. The CDR3 consists of 14 residues. The ends lost 5 bases at V and 9 bases at J; junction bases unmatched: 8. Germline V gene data show CDR1 as SGHRS and CDR2 as YFSETQ. CDR3 region: CASRDVTGVSPLHF. In nucleotides, the CDR3 is TGCGCCAGCAGGGACGTTACAGGGGTTTCACCCCTCCACTTT.

This clonotype has only a few counts. The chain has TRBV25-1 and TRBJ2-5; D remains unclear. CDR3 length: 13 residues. Germline CDR1 MGHDK, CDR2 SYGVNS. V was clipped by 3 bases and J by 0 bases, with 5 bases between them. CDR3 loop: CASSELNQETQYF. The CDR3 nucleotides read TGTGCCAGCAGTGAGCTGAACCAAGAGACCCAGTACTTC.

The chain uses TRBV5-6 and TRBJ2-3, with D unclear. The CDR3 has 18 residues. V dropped 1 base and J dropped 7 bases, with 25 bases sitting between them. CDR1 is SGHDT and CDR2 is YYEEEE in the germline V gene. The CDR3 nucleotides read TGTGCCAGCAGCTTGTCTGCCCCCCGGACGGACCGTGTATATACGCAGTATTTT. It specifies CASSLSAPRTDRVYTQYF. Full variable domain (missing parts from reference TRBV5-6 and TRBJ2-3): DAGVTQSPTHLIKTRGQQVTLRCSPKSGHDTVSWYQQALGQGPQFIFQYYEEEERQRGNFPDRFSGHQFPNYSSELNVNALLLGDSALYLCASSLSAPRTDRVYTQYFGPGTRLTVL.

This clonotype occurred a few times. The genes are TRBV4-3 and TRBJ2-1; no firm D call. This CDR3 contains 13 residues. The V gene's germline CDR1 is LGHNA and CDR2 YSLEER. V lost 3 bases and J 6 bases, leaving 9 bases between the germline ends. The CDR3 DNA reads as TGCGCCAGCAGCCATGGTAGTCTCAATGAGCAGTTCTTC. As protein: CASSHGSLNEQFF.

This sequence joins TRBV29-1 and TRBJ2-5; D gene unclear. The DNA end favors TRBJ2-1, so the J call may be wrong. The CDR3 covers 14 residues. Germline assignment: CDR1 SQVTM and CDR2 ANQGSEA. The CDR3 DNA reads as TGCAGCGTTAGACCTCATGAGTACCAAGAGACCCAGTTCTTC. It translates to CSVRPHEYQETQFF.

This clonotype was observed a handful of times. The chain couples TRBV7-2 to TRBJ2-7, with a possible D match to TRBD2 (6 bases). The ends were cut back, 5 bases at V and 6 bases at J, with 23 bases in the middle. CDR1 is SGHTA, CDR2 FQGNSA, per germline. The CDR3 has 16 amino acids. CDR3 sequence reads: CASSDRGGEPSGEQYF. CDR3 sequence (DNA): TGTGCCAGCAGCGATAGAGGCGGGGAACCCTCAGGCGAGCAGTACTTC.

CDR3 sequence: CASSYLGLAGPTFNEQFF. CDR3 sequence (DNA): TGTGCCAGCAGTTACCTGGGACTAGCGGGGCCGACTTTCAATGAGCAGTTCTTC. The rearrangement uses TRBV6-2 or TRBV6-3 and TRBJ2-1; TRBD2 agrees at 13 bases. The CDR3 has 18 amino acids. Germline V gene data show CDR1 as MNHEY and CDR2 as SVGEGT. Trimming removed 2 bases from V and 6 bases from J; junction bases left unmatched: 10.